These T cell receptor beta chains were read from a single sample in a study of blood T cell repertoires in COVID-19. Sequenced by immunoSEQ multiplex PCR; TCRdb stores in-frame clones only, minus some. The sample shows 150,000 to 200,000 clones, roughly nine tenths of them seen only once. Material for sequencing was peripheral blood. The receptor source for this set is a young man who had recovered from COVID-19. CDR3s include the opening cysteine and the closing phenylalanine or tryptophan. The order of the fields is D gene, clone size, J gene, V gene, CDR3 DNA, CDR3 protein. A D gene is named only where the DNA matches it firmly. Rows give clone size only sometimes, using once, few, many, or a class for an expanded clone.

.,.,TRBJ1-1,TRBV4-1,TGCGCCAGCAGCCAAGGTGACAGCCTGAACACTGAAGCTTTCTTT,CASSQGDSLNTEAFF
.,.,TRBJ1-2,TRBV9,TGTGCCAGCAGCGTAGTAGGAGGGGATGGCTACACCTTC,CASSVVGGDGYTF
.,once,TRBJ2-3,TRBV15,TGTGCCACCAGCAGAGCCCAGATGACAGCAGATACGCAGTATTTT,CATSRAQMTADTQYF
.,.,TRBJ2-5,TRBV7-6,TGTGCCAGCAGCTTAGGGGCAGGGAGCGGGGAGACCCAGTACTTC,CASSLGAGSGETQYF
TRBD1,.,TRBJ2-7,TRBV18,TGTGCCAGCTCACCACCGGGACAGGCCTACGAGCAGTACTTC,CASSPPGQAYEQYF
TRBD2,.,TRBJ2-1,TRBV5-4,TGTGCCAGCAGCTTACCTAGCGGGAGTCATGATGAGCAGTTCTTC,CASSLPSGSHDEQFF
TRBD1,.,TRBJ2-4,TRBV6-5,TGTGCCAGCAGTTACCGGGGACAGGGTAACATTCAGTACTTC,CASSYRGQGNIQYF
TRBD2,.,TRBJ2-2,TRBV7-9,TGTGCCAGCAGCTTAAATAAGGGCGGGAGTCGTACCGGGGAGCTGTTTTTT,CASSLNKGGSRTGELFF
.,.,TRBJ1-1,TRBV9,TGTGCCAGCAGCCCGACGAACAGGGACACTGAAGCTTTCTTT,CASSPTNRDTEAFF
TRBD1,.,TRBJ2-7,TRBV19,TGTGCCAGTACCCCAGGACAGGACCCCTCCTACGAGCAGTACTTC,CASTPGQDPSYEQYF
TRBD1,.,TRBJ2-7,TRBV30,TGTGCCTGGGGACAGGGAACCTACGAGCAGTACTTC,CAWGQGTYEQYF
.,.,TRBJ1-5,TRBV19,TGTGCCAGTAGGGACATCTATCAGCCCCAGCATTTT,CASRDIYQPQHF
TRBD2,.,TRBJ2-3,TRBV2,TGTGCCAGCAGTGAATTGACTAGCGTGCCGCCCACAGATACGCAGTATTTT,CASSELTSVPPTDTQYF
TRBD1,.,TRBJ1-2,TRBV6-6,TGTGCCAGCAGTGCCACAAAGACAGGGAACTATGGCTACACCTTC,CASSATKTGNYGYTF
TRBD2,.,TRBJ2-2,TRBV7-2,TGTGCCAGCAGCTTAGGAGGGACTAGCGGGAAAACCGGGGAGCTGTTTTTT,CASSLGGTSGKTGELFF
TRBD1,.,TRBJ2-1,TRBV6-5,TGTGCCAGCAGCTCCGGGACAGGGACCTACAATGAGCAGTTCTTC,CASSSGTGTYNEQFF
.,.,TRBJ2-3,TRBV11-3,TGTGCCAGCAGCTCCACAGAGTATAGCACAGATACGCAGTATTTT,CASSSTEYSTDTQYF
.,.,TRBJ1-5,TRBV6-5,TGTGCCAGCAGCCAAGCAACCCTCCAGCCCCAGCATTTT,CASSQATLQPQHF
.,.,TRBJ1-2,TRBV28,TGTGCCAGCAGTTTTAGTCCGCGGGGGGAACTTTCCTATGGCTACACCTTC,CASSFSPRGELSYGYTF
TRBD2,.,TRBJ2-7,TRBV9,TGTGCCAGCAGCGTAGGGTGGCTAGCGGGAGTCGACGAGCAGTACTTC,CASSVGWLAGVDEQYF
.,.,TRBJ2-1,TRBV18,TGTGCCAGCTCATCAGGGTACAATGAGCAGTTCTTC,CASSSGYNEQFF
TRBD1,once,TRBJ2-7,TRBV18,TGTGCCAGCTCACCTGTCTGGGACAGAGCCTACGAGCAGTACTTC,CASSPVWDRAYEQYF
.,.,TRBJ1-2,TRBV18,TGTGCCAGCTCACCACAAGGGGGAAATGGCTACACCTTC,CASSPQGGNGYTF
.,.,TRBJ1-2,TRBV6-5,TGTGCCAGCAGGTACCTCCGGAGGGGATCGACTAATGGCTACACCTTC,CASRYLRRGSTNGYTF
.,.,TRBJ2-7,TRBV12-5,TGTGCTAGTGGTTCCTCTCACCCTCGGCTAGGCTACGAGCAGTACTTC,CASGSSHPRLGYEQYF
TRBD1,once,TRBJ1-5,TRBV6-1,TGTGCCAGCAGTGACCTAGGACAGGCGGCTTCGGCCCAGCATTTT,CASSDLGQAASAQHF
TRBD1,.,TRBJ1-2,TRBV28,TGTGCCAGCAGTCCCGGGACAGTCGGTGGCTACACCTTC,CASSPGTVGGYTF
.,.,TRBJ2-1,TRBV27,TGTGCCAGCAGTTTATCGATTCAGGCCTACAATGAGCAGTTCTTC,CASSLSIQAYNEQFF
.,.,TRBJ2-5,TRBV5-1,TGCGCCAGCTTACTCACGCCAGGGTCCGTAGAGACCCAGTACTTC,CASLLTPGSVETQYF
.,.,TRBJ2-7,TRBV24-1,TGTGCCACCAGTGATTATGTCTCCGAGCAGTACTTC,CATSDYVSEQYF
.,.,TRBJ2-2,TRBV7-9,TGTGCCAGCAGCTTAACACCTAGCGTATGGGAGCTGTTTTTT,CASSLTPSVWELFF
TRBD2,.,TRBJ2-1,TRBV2,TGTGCCAGCAGGGGACTAGCGGTCTCCTACAATGAGCAGTTCTTC,CASRGLAVSYNEQFF
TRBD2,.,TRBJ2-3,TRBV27,TGTGCCAGCAGTTTTGGGGGGGGGATGCCAAATACGCAGTATTTT,CASSFGGGMPNTQYF
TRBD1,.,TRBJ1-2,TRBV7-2,TGTGCCAGCAGCCAGGGGGGGACAGGGACGAACTATGGCTACACCTTC,CASSQGGTGTNYGYTF
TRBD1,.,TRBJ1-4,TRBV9,TGTGCCAGCAGCGTAGAGGGACAGGTTAATGAAAAACTGTTTTTT,CASSVEGQVNEKLFF
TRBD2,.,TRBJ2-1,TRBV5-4,TGTGCCAGCAGCTTTGACAGGCGGGAGGGTGGGTTCTTC,CASSFDRREGGFF
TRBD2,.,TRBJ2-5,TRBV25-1,TGTGCCAGCAGTGATATGGGGGAGGGCCCAGAGACCCAGTACTTC,CASSDMGEGPETQYF
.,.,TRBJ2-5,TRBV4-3,TGCGCCAGCAGCCGAGTCCCTAGAGGGGAGACCCAGTACTTC,CASSRVPRGETQYF
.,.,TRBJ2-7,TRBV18,TGTGCCAGCTCACCACGGACCCCGGTGGGGGGGCAATCCTACGAGCAGTACTTC,CASSPRTPVGGQSYEQYF
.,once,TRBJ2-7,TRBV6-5,TGTGCCAGCAGTTACTCGTGGACAGAGATCTCCTACGAGCAGTACTTC,CASSYSWTEISYEQYF
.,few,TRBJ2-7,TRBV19,TGTGCCAGTAGTATAGACCTCCGCGGCACTTTTAAGTTCGAGCAGTACTTC,CASSIDLRGTFKFEQYF